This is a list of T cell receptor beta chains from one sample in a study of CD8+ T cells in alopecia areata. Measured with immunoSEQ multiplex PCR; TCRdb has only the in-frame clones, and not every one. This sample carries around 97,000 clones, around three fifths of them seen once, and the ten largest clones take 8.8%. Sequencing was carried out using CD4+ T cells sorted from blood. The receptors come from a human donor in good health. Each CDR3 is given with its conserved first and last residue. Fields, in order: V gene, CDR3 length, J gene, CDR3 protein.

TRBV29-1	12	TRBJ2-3	CSVLPRTDTQYF
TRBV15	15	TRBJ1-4	CATSRDFGGNEKLFF
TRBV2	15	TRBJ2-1	CASIKGASGLDEQFF
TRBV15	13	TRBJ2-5	CATSREATETQYF
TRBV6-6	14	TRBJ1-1	CASIASDRGHEAFF
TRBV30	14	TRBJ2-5	CAWSGLLGGETQYF
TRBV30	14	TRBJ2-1	CAWVLGTSHNEQFF
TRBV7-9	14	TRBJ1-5	CASSAGPTNQPQHF
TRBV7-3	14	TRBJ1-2	CASSLSGGDYGYTF
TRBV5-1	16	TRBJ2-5	CASSHKSTVYQETQYF
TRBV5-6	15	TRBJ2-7	CASSLRGGTAYEQYF
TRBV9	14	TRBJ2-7	CASSPQGRSYEQYF
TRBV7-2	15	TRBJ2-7	CASSPGPKRGGEQYF
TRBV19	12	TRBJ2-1	CASAGAGNEQFF
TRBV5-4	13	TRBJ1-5	CASSLLPGQPQHF
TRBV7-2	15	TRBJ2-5	CASSLIAGGQETQYF
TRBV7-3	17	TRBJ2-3	CASSSPEKRGGPDTQYF
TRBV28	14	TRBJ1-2	CASIIDGAGYGYTF
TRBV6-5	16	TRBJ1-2	CASSSPRGSSGYGYTF
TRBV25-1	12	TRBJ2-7	CASSDDIYEQYF
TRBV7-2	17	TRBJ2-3	CASSFQAGGMNTDTQYF
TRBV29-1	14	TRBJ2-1	CSVDRTSGDNEQFF
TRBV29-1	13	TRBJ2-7	CSAGGTQRGEQYF
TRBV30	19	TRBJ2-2	CAWSVGRTSGWTNTGELFF
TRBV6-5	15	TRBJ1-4	CASRDPGQGNEKLFF
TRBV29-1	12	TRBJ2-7	CSVKGQLYEQYF
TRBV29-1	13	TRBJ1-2	CSVLGQGYYGYTF
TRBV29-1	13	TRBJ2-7	CSVLSPFGYEQYF
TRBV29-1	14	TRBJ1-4	CSAEGGTVGEKLFF
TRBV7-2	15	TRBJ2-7	CASSLELVLAYEQYF
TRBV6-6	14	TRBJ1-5	CASSYPLNDQPQHF
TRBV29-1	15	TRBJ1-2	CSVGGQPSPNYGYTF
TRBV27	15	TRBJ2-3	CAARAGLAESDTQYF
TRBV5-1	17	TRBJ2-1	CASSFTYRLSSYNEQFF
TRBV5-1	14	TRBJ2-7	CASSRESWSYEQYF
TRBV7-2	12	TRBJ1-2	CASSLVHYGYTF
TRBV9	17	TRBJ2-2	CASSPPGTGNVVGELFF
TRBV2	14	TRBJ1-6	CASSTGQGNSPLHF
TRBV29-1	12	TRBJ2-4	CSVEGGANIQYF
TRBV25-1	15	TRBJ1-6	CASSEYVGYGSPLHF
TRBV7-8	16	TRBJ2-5	CASSLTPSSRLGTQYF
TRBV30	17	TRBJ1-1	CAWITLDRGKRNTEAFF
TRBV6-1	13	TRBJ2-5	CASSGAGQETQYF
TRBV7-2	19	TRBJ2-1	CASSPRGSSGGGSYNEQFF
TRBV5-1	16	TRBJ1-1	CASSLATGVGSTEAFF
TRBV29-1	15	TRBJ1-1	CSVVPSGGRRGKTFF
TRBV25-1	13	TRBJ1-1	CASWDRGRTEAFF
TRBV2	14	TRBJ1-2	CASREGQGYYGYTF
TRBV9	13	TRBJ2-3	CASSVGGTDTQYF
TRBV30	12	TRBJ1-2	CAWSVLLSGYTF
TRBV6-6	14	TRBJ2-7	CASSSGTGSYEQYF
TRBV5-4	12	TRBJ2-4	CASSGTGSAKYF
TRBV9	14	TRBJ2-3	CASSVEPRGGTQYF
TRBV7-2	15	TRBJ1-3	CASSLLEGSGNTIYF
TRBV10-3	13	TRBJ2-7	CAIMGTRRNEQYF
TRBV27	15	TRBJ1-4	CASSRGAGTREKLFF